This TCR beta chain emerged from a study of blood T cell repertoires in COVID-19. This clone was found once. The repertoire was sequenced with immunoSEQ multiplex PCR; TCRdb's copy has only in-frame clones and lacks some. The sample yields approximately 220,000 clones, 65% to 85% seen once. This clonotype originated in an elderly woman with acute or convalescent COVID-19. The material sequenced was peripheral blood.

CDR3 DNA sequence: TGTGCCAGCAGCCAAGTGGGACAGGACTACGAGCAGTACTTC. This encodes CASSQVGQDYEQYF. The chain is built from TRBV4-2 and TRBJ2-7; TRBD1 agrees at 8 bases. The CDR3 has 14 amino acids. J gave up 3 bases and V 1 base, and 2 bases lay outside the gene matches. Looked up from germline, CDR1 is LGHNA and CDR2 is YNFKEQ.